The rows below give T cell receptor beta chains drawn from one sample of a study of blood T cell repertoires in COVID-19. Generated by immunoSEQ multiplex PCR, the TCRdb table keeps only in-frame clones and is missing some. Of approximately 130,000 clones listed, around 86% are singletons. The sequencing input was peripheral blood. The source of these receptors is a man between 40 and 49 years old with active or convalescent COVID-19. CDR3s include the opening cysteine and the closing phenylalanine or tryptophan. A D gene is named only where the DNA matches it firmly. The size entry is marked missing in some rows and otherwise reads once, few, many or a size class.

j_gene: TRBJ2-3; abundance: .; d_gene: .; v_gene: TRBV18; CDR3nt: TGTGCCAGCTCACCCGTACAGGGTGTGGATACGCAGTATTTT; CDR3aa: CASSPVQGVDTQYF
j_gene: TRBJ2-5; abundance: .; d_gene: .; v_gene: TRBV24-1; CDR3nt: TGTGCCACCAGTGACCCCAACCAAGAGACCCAGTACTTC; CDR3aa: CATSDPNQETQYF
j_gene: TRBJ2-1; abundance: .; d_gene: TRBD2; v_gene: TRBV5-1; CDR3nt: TGCGCCAGCTGGGTTGATCCTAGCGGGGGCTCCTACAATGAGCAGTTCTTC; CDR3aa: CASWVDPSGGSYNEQFF
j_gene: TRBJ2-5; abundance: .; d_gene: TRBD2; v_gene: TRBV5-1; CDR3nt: TGCGCCAGCAGCGCCGGGGGTAGCGGGGCTCAAGAGACCCAGTACTTC; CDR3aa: CASSAGGSGAQETQYF
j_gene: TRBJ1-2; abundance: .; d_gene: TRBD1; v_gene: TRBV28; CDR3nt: TGTGCCAGCAGTTTCGCAGGGGGCTCTAACTATGGCTACACCTTC; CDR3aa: CASSFAGGSNYGYTF
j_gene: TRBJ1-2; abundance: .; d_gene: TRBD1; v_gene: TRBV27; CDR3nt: TGTGCCAGCAGTATCTCGGGACAGGGGCACTATGGCTACACCTTC; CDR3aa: CASSISGQGHYGYTF
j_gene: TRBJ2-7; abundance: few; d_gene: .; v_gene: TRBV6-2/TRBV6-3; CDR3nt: TGTGCCAGCAGTTTTAGTCTTGAGGACGAGCAGTACTTC; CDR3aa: CASSFSLEDEQYF
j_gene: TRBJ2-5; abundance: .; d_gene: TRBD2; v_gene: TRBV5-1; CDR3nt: TGCGCCAGCAGCCCCGGGACTAGCGGCGAGACCCAGTACTTC; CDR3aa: CASSPGTSGETQYF
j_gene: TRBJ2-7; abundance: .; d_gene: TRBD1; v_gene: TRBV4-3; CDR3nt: TGCGCCAGCAGCCCGGGGACAGGGCCTGCCTACGAGCAGTACTTC; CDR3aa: CASSPGTGPAYEQYF
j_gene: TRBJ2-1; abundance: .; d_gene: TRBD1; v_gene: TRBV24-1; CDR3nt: TGTGCCACCTCCCCTTCCGGGACAGCATACAATGAGCAGTTCTTC; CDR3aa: CATSPSGTAYNEQFF
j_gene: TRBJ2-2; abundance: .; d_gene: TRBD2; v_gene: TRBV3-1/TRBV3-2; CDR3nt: TGTGCCAGCAGCGGACTAGCGGGCACCGGGGAGCTGTTTTTT; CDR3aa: CASSGLAGTGELFF
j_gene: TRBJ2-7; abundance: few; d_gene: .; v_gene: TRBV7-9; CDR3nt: TGTGCCAGCAGCTTGGGCCTCAACGAGCAGTACTTC; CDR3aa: CASSLGLNEQYF
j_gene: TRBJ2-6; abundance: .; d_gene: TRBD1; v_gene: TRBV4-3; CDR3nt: TGCGCCAGCAGCCAAGGATCACAGGGGGCCGCTGGGGCCAACGTCCTGACTTTC; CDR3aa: CASSQGSQGAAGANVLTF
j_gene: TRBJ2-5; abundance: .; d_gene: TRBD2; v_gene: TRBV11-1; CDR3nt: TGTGCCAGCAGCGCGGGACTAGCGGGGAAGACCCAGTACTTC; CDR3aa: CASSAGLAGKTQYF
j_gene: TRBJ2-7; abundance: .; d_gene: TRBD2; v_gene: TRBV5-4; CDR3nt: TGTGCCACCGCGACTAGCGGGGGTACCTACGAGCAGTACTTC; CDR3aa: CATATSGGTYEQYF
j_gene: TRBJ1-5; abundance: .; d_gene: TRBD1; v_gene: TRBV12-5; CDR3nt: TGTGCTAGTGGTTTGGTAGGCGGGACAGAGAATCAGCCCCAGCATTTT; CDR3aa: CASGLVGGTENQPQHF
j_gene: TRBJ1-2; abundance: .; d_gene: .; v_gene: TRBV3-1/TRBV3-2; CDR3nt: TGTGCCAGCAGCCAAGAGGCAGGGGTTTCGGGAGGCTACACCTTC; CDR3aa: CASSQEAGVSGGYTF
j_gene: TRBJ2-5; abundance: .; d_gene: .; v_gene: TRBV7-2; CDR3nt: TGTGCCAGCAGCTACGAATGGGGGAGGGAGACCCAGTACTTC; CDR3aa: CASSYEWGRETQYF
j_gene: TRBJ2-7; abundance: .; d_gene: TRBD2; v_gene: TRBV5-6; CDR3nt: TGTGCCAGCAGGAAGCGGGGGGGCCGATTCTACGAGCAGTACTTC; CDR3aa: CASRKRGGRFYEQYF
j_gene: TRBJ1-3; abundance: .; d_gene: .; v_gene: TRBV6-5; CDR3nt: TGTGCCAGCAGGCGTCAGGGAATTTTTGGAAACACCATATATTTT; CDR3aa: CASRRQGIFGNTIYF
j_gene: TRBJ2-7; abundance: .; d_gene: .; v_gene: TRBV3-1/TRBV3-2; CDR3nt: TGTGCCAGCAGCCAAGTAATGGCGGGGTGGTCCTACGAGCAGTACTTC; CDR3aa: CASSQVMAGWSYEQYF
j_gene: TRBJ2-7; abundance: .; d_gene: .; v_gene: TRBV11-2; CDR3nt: TGTGCCAGCAGCTCAGGGGCCAGGCCCTACGAGCAGTACTTC; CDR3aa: CASSSGARPYEQYF
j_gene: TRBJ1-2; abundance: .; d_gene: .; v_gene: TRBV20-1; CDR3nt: TGCAGTGCTAGTAACACGGGTAACTATGGCTACACCTTC; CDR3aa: CSASNTGNYGYTF
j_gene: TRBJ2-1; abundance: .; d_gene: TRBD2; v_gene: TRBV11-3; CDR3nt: TGTGCCAGCAGCTTGGGGGGGGACTCCTACAATGAGCAGTTCTTC; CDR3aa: CASSLGGDSYNEQFF
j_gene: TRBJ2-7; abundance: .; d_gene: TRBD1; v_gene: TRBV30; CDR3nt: TGTGCCTGGTCAGGGACAGACTCCTACGAGCAGTACTTC; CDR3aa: CAWSGTDSYEQYF
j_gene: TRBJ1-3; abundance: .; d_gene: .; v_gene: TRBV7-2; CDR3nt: TGTGCCAGCAGCCCCGTCGGAGGGCCAGGAAACACCATATATTTT; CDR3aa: CASSPVGGPGNTIYF
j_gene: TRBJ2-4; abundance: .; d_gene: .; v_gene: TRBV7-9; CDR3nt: TGTGCCAGCAGCTTAGTGCAGGGGTCGGACAAAAACATTCAGTACTTC; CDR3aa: CASSLVQGSDKNIQYF
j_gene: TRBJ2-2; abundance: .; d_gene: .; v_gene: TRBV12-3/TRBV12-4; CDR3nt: TGTGCCAGCAGAACAGCAGGGTACGGGGAGCTGTTTTTT; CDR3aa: CASRTAGYGELFF
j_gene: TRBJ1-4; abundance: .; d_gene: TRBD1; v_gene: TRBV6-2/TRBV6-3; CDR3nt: TGTGCCAGCAGTTCTGGACAGGGAACCGAAAAACTGTTTTTT; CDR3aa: CASSSGQGTEKLFF
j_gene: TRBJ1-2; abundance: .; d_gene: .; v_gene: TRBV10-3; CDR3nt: TGTGCCATCAGTTCTACAGATAACTATGGCTACACCTTC; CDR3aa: CAISSTDNYGYTF
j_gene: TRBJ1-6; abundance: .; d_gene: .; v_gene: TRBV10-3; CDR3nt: TGTGCCATCAGGGGCAGGGTCGCCTCCGGCTTTAATTCACCCCTCCACTTT; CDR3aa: CAIRGRVASGFNSPLHF
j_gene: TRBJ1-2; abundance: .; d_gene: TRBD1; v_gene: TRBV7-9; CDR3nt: TGTGCCAGCAGTTCCGGGACAGGCGTCTACTATGGCTACACCTTC; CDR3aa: CASSSGTGVYYGYTF
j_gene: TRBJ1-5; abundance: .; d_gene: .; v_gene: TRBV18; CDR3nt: TGTGCCAGCTCACCACCGGGGACACCCAGCAATCAGCCCCAGCATTTT; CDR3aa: CASSPPGTPSNQPQHF
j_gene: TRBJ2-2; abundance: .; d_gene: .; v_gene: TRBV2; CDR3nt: TGTGCCAGCAGTGAAACGGGGGGCAGTTACACCGGGGAGCTGTTTTTT; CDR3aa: CASSETGGSYTGELFF
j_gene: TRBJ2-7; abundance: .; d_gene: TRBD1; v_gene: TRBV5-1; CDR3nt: TGCGCCAGCAGCGGAAATACAGGGGCCTCGCCCCCCTACGAGCAGTACTTC; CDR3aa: CASSGNTGASPPYEQYF
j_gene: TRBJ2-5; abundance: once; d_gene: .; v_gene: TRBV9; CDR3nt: TGTGCCAGCAGCGTAGGGGCGACAGGTCTAGAAGAGACCCAGTACTTC; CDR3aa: CASSVGATGLEETQYF
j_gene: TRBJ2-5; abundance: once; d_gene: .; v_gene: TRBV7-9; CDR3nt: TGTGCCAGCAGCTTAGCGGCCGTCGGGGAAGAGACCCAGTACTTC; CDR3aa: CASSLAAVGEETQYF
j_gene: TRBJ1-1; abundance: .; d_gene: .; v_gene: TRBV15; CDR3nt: TGTGCCACCAGCAGAGAAGAGTTCACTGAAGCTTTCTTT; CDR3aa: CATSREEFTEAFF
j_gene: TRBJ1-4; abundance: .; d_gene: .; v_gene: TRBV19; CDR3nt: TGTGCCAGTAGTCTCCGGGACATTAGTGAAAAACTGTTTTTT; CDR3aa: CASSLRDISEKLFF
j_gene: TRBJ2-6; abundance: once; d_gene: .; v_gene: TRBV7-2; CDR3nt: TGTGCCAGCAGCCCAAAGAGCGCTGGGGCCAACGTCCTGACTTTC; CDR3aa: CASSPKSAGANVLTF
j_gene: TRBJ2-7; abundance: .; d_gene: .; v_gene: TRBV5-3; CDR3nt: TGTGCCGTACGGACGGACAGCGGTGGGGAGCAGTACTTC; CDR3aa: CAVRTDSGGEQYF
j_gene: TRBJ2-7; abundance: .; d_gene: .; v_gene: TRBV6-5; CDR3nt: TGTGCCAGCAGTTACTCTCAACTATACCCCGGGTACGAGCAGTACTTC; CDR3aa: CASSYSQLYPGYEQYF
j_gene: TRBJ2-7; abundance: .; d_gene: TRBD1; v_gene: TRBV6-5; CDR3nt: TGTGCCAGCAGTTACGCCACAGGGGGCGAGCAGTACTTC; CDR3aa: CASSYATGGEQYF
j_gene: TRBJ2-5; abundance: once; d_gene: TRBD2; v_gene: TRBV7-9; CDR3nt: TGTGCCAGCAGCTTAGGAGCTAGCGGGGGGACACCCATCGGGGAGACCCAGTACTTC; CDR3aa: CASSLGASGGTPIGETQYF
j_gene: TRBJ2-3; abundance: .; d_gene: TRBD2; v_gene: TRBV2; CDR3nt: TGTGCCAGCAGTGAACTAGCGGGGGGACAACGTAGCACAGATACGCAGTATTTT; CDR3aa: CASSELAGGQRSTDTQYF
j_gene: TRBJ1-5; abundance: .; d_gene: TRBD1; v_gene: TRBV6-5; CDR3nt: TGTGCCAGCAGTAACAGGGGGCATGAGCCCCAGCATTTT; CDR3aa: CASSNRGHEPQHF
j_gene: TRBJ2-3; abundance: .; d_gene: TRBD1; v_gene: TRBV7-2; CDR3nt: TGTGCCAGCAGCTCGCGACAGGGAGGCACAGATACGCAGTATTTT; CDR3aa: CASSSRQGGTDTQYF
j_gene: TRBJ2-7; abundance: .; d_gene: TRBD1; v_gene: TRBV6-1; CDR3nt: TGTGCCAGCAGTGCTACCGCTGCAGGGGGCTCCAACGAGCAGTACTTC; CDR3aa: CASSATAAGGSNEQYF
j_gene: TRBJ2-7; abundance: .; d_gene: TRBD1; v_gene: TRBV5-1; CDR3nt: TGCGCCAGCAGCGGCACCGGGACAGGGGGCACCGAGCAGTACTTC; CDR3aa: CASSGTGTGGTEQYF
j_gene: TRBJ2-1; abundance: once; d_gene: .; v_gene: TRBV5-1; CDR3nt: TGCGCCAGCAGCTTAGAGGGGGAAGTCGATGAGCAGTTCTTC; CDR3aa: CASSLEGEVDEQFF
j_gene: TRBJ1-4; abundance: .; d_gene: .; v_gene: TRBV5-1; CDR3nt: TGCGCCAGCACCTCCTTGGGGACACCTCCTGAAAAACTGTTTTTT; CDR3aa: CASTSLGTPPEKLFF
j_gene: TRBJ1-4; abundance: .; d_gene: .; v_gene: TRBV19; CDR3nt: TGTGCCAGTAGTATCCGGCAGGCTACTAATGAAAAACTGTTTTTT; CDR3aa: CASSIRQATNEKLFF
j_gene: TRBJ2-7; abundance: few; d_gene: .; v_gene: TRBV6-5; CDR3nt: TGTGCCAGCCGACGCGGCACGAGCTCCTACGAGCAGTACTTC; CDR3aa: CASRRGTSSYEQYF
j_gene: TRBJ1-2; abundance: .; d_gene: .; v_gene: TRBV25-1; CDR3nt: TGTGCCAGCAGTGTTGAGGGTAACTATGGCTACACCTTC; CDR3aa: CASSVEGNYGYTF
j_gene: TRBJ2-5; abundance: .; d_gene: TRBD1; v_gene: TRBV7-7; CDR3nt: TGTGCTAGCAGCTTCGATACAGGGGGAGGAGAGACCCAGTACTTC; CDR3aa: CASSFDTGGGETQYF